Listed below are T cell receptor beta chains from one sample, sequenced in a study of blood T cell repertoires in COVID-19. Sequencing used immunoSEQ multiplex PCR; TCRdb keeps in-frame clones, though not all of them. The table has approximately 150,000 clones, more than 85% seen once. Sequenced input: peripheral blood. The receptors here all came from a woman between 55 and 75 years old with COVID-19, enrolled during active disease. CDR3s include the opening cysteine and the closing phenylalanine or tryptophan. D genes are given only for firm matches. Not all rows give a size; the values are once, few, many and, for expanded clones, a class.

.,TRBJ1-6,.,TRBV30,TGTGCCTGGAGCGGCCCCTCCATGACATCCACCCTGGCCCTCCACTTT,CAWSGPSMTSTLALHF
.,TRBJ1-5,TRBD1,TRBV6-5,TGTGCCAGCACCCCGACAGGGGATCATCAGCCCCAGCATTTT,CASTPTGDHQPQHF
.,TRBJ2-1,.,TRBV21-1,TGTACTAAGCGGTTGAGCTCCTACAATGAGCAGTTCTTC,CTKRLSSYNEQFF
.,TRBJ1-4,TRBD1,TRBV5-1,TGCGCCAGCAGCCAAAACCCACGGACAGGAGGGCCAACTAATGAAAAACTGTTTTTT,CASSQNPRTGGPTNEKLFF
.,TRBJ2-7,.,TRBV7-3,TGTGCCAGTAGTCCGGGCGGGTCTTACGAGCAGTACTTC,CASSPGGSYEQYF
.,TRBJ1-2,.,TRBV4-1,TGCGCCAGCAGCCACGGGAGGACCACCTATGGCTACACCTTC,CASSHGRTTYGYTF
.,TRBJ1-4,.,TRBV7-6,TGTGCCAGCAGCTTAGGGACAGCTTTGGGGGAAAAACTGTTTTTT,CASSLGTALGEKLFF
.,TRBJ1-2,.,TRBV7-2,TGTGCCAGCAGCTCCCAGGGGTTCTATGGCTACACCTTC,CASSSQGFYGYTF
.,TRBJ1-5,.,TRBV4-1,TGCGCCAGCAGCCAAGAAGTAGAGGGACAGCCCCAGCATTTT,CASSQEVEGQPQHF
.,TRBJ1-4,.,TRBV19,TGTGCCAGTAGTATTGGAGGAGCCGAAAAACTGTTTTTT,CASSIGGAEKLFF
.,TRBJ1-4,TRBD1,TRBV11-2,TGTGCCAGCAGCTTAGATATCGCCAGGGGGCTATTAAATGAAAAACTGTTTTTT,CASSLDIARGLLNEKLFF
.,TRBJ1-2,TRBD1,TRBV5-6,TGTGCCAGCAGCCAGACAGGGGGTCTGGATGGCTACACCTTC,CASSQTGGLDGYTF
.,TRBJ2-5,.,TRBV3-1/TRBV3-2,TGTGCCAGCAGCCAACCACAGGGAGGGGAGACCCAGTACTTC,CASSQPQGGETQYF
once,TRBJ2-5,.,TRBV3-1/TRBV3-2,TGTGCCAGCCAAGGGGTGGGAGAGACCCAGTACTTC,CASQGVGETQYF
.,TRBJ1-3,.,TRBV14,TGTGCCAGCAGCCGGTGGGGCTCTTCTGGAAACACCATATATTTT,CASSRWGSSGNTIYF
.,TRBJ1-2,.,TRBV9,TGTGCCAGCAGCATAGGGACAAACTATGGCTACACCTTC,CASSIGTNYGYTF
.,TRBJ1-1,.,TRBV6-2/TRBV6-3,TGTGCCAGCAGTCTCCCCCCCGAGTTGATAGACACTGAAGCTTTCTTT,CASSLPPELIDTEAFF